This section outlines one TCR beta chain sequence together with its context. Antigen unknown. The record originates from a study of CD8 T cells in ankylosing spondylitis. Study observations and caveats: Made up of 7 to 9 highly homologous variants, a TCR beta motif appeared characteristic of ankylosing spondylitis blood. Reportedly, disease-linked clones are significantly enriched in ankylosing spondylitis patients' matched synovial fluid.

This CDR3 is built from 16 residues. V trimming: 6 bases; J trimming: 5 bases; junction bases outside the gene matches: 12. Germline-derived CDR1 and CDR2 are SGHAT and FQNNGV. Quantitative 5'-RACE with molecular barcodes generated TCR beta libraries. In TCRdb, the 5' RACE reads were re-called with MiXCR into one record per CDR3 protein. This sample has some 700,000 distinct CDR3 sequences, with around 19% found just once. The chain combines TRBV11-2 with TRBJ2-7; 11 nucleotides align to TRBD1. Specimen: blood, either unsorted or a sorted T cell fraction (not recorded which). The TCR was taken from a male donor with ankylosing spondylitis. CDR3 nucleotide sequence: TGTGCCAGCAGTCAAACCGGGGACAGGGGGTATGACGAGCAGTACTTC. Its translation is CASSQTGDRGYDEQYF. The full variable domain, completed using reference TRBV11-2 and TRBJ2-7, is EAGVAQSPRYKIIEKRQSVAFWCNPISGHATLYWYQQILGQGPKLLIQFQNNGVVDDSQLPKDRFSAERLKGVDSTLKIQPAKLEDSAVYLCASSQTGDRGYDEQYFGPGTRLTVT.